These 24 T cell receptor beta chains share one sample of origin, sequenced in a study of T cell repertoires in cytomegalovirus infection. TCRdb passed the reads through MiXCR, listing each CDR3 protein once. This sample has a few hundred thousand distinct CDR3 sequences; around 9% occur once, and the top ten carry more than 13%. The sequenced material came from PBMCs. All receptors derive from a human donor in good health (CMV status not recorded). Some clones in this sample may be carry-over from other donors' samples.

This clonotype was observed at least ten times. V gene TRBV29-1 combines with J gene TRBJ1-1; no clear D gene. The germline V gene encodes CDR1 SQVTM and CDR2 ANQGSEA. The CDR3 sequence is 11 residues long. Between the trimmed V and J ends, which lost 6 bases and 2 bases, there was a span of 7 bases. The CDR3 here is CSVGSNTEAFF. DNA for the CDR3: TGCAGCGTGGGCAGCAACACTGAAGCTTTCTTT.

At least ten counts were recorded for this clonotype. The V call is TRBV7-2, the J call TRBJ2-3; 7 nucleotides line up with TRBD2. Per the germline V gene, CDR1 is SGHTA and CDR2 is FQGNSA. Trimming cost V 0 bases and J 2 bases; bases outside gene matches: 5. The CDR3 sequence is 16 residues long. CDR3 loop: CASSLASSGITDTQYF. The CDR3, as DNA: TGTGCCAGCAGCTTAGCTTCCAGCGGGATCACAGATACGCAGTATTTT.

This clonotype was counted ten times or more. The CDR3 spells CASSLGTYGNTIYF. The CDR3, as DNA: TGTGCCAGCAGCTTAGGGACTTATGGAAACACCATATATTTT. The chain couples TRBV7-2 to TRBJ1-3; no definite D call. Germline V gene data show CDR1 as SGHTA and CDR2 as FQGNSA. This CDR3 comprises 14 residues. Trimming removed 1 base at V and 3 bases at J, with 7 bases between.

The table lists this clonotype with many counts. The J gene is TRBJ1-1, the V gene TRBV14, with TRBD1 as a possible D gene (6 bases). CDR1 SGHDN and CDR2 FVKESK come from the germline V gene. Deletions cut 7 bases from V and 1 base from J, with 10 bases between. The CDR3 spans 13 residues. In DNA form, the CDR3 reads TGTGCCAGCACCCTGGGACAGAACACTGAAGCTTTCTTT. Translation: CASTLGQNTEAFF.

This clonotype was detected many times. The chain recombines TRBV7-2 with TRBJ2-3; the match to TRBD2 covers 15 bases. Germline V CDR1 and CDR2: SGHTA, FQGNSA. Trimming cost V 5 bases and J 1 base; bases outside gene matches: 13. CDR3 size: 20 residues. The CDR3 region has the DNA TGTGCCAGCAGCCCCCGCGGACTAGCGGGAGGGCCCTCTGGCACAGATACGCAGTATTTT. It is translated as CASSPRGLAGGPSGTDTQYF.

This clonotype showed up many times. This chain uses TRBV19 with TRBJ2-5; D call uncertain. Trimming cost V 3 bases and J 5 bases, with 10 bases left between them. The CDR3 is 13 residues long. Germline V gene sequence: CDR1 LNHDA, CDR2 SQIVND (reference sequence). This chain's CDR3 is CASSMWVRETQYF. DNA of the CDR3: TGTGCCAGTAGTATGTGGGTTCGGGAGACCCAGTACTTC. Filled out from reference TRBV19 and TRBJ2-5, the complete variable domain reads DGGITQSPKYLFRKEGQNVTLSCEQNLNHDAMYWYRQDPGQGLRLIYYSQIVNDFQKGDIAEGYSVSREKKESFPLTVTSAQKNPTAFYLCASSMWVRETQYFGPGTRLLVL.

This clonotype was picked up a small number of times. The genes are TRBV6-1 and TRBJ1-1; D call uncertain. Germline CDR1 MNHNS, CDR2 SASEGT. Trimming took off 2 bases at V and 4 bases at J, with 11 bases between the two ends. This CDR3 has 14 residues. The CDR3 DNA sequence: TGTGCCAGCAGTGAATGGGGAAGGCTCACTGAAGCTTTCTTT. It codes for CASSEWGRLTEAFF.

There are many counts of this clonotype. V usage is TRBV28 and J usage is TRBJ1-2, with D uncertain. The CDR3 loop spans 15 amino acids. V was trimmed by 4 bases and J by 0 bases, leaving 12 bases between them. Germline V CDR1 and CDR2: MDHEN, SYDVKM. CDR3 bases: TGTGCCAGCAGTTCCTATCGAGGCTCTAACTATGGCTACACCTTC. Translation gives CASSSYRGSNYGYTF.

This clonotype was detected many times. This chain's CDR3 is CASSLQGSSYNSPLHF. CDR3 nucleotide sequence: TGTGCCAGCAGCTTACAGGGTAGCTCCTATAATTCACCCCTCCACTTT. The chain couples TRBV7-2 to TRBJ1-6; weak D call: TRBD1 (5 bases). Per the germline V gene, CDR1 is SGHTA and CDR2 is FQGNSA. This CDR3 comprises 16 residues. V lost 2 bases and J 0 bases, leaving 8 bases between the germline ends.

This clonotype showed up just a few times. The chain is built from TRBV6-5 and TRBJ1-4; D not certain. Trimming took 0 bases from V and 7 from J, leaving 3 bases between them. The CDR3 consists of 12 residues. Germline V gene sequence: CDR1 MNHEY, CDR2 SVGAGI. The CDR3 DNA reads TGTGCCAGCAGTTACTCCGGTGAAAAACTGTTTTTT. It translates to CASSYSGEKLFF.

The chain employs TRBV7-9 and TRBJ1-1, with D hard to call. The CDR3 covers 13 residues. The germline V and J ends were trimmed by 1 base and 6 bases, with 9 bases remaining between them. The V gene's germline CDR1 is SEHNR and CDR2 FQNEAQ (reference sequence). For the CDR3, the DNA is TGTGCCAGCAGCTTAGGGTTGGTCGCTGAAGCTTTCTTT. Amino acids: CASSLGLVAEAFF.

This clonotype turned up a few times. CDR3 loop: CASSGDYEQYF. The DNA of the CDR3 is TGTGCCAGCAGTGGGGACTACGAGCAGTACTTC. V gene TRBV2 combines with J gene TRBJ2-7; D gene unclear. This CDR3 is built from 11 residues. V was pared by 4 bases and J by 3 bases, with 4 bases between. Germline values: CDR1 SNHLY, CDR2 FYNNEI.

This clonotype was seen at least ten times. V usage is TRBV7-2 and J usage is TRBJ2-7, with D perhaps matching TRBD2 (6 bases). This CDR3 spans 13 amino acids. V lost 5 bases and J lost 2, with 10 bases in between. Germline V gene data show CDR1 as SGHTA and CDR2 as FQGNSA. The CDR3 region has the DNA TGTGCCAGCAGCCCCCGACTAGCCTACGAGCAGTACTTC. Amino acid sequence: CASSPRLAYEQYF.

This clonotype appeared a few times. CDR3 DNA: TGTGCCACCAGCAGAGGAGGCAGGGAAATTGAAGCTTTCTTT. Translation: CATSRGGREIEAFF. The J gene is TRBJ1-1, the V gene TRBV15, with D possibly matching TRBD1 (5 bases). CDR3 size: 14 residues. Germline-derived CDR1 and CDR2 are LNHNV and YYDKDF (reference sequence). With 1 base removed from V and 7 bases from J, the gap between germline ends came to 13 bases.

This clonotype was counted ten times or more. The chain recombines TRBV7-2 with TRBJ1-2, with D uncertain. Germline CDR1 is SGHTA and CDR2 is FQGNSA. The germline V and J ends were trimmed by 5 bases and 8 bases, with 21 bases remaining between them. The CDR3 consists of 15 residues. This CDR3 reads CASSTKRTAVGGYTF. The CDR3 DNA reads TGTGCCAGCAGCACAAAACGGACTGCCGTGGGCGGCTACACCTTC. Full variable domain (missing parts from reference TRBV7-2 and TRBJ1-2): GAGVSQSPSNKVTEKGKDVELRCDPISGHTALYWYRQSLGQGLEFLIYFQGNSAPDKSGLPSDRFSAERTGGSVSTLTIQRTQQEDSAVYLCASSTKRTAVGGYTFGSGTRLTVV.

This clonotype was recorded at least ten times. The chain employs TRBV7-2 and TRBJ2-1; 8 bases are a match to TRBD2. The CDR3 has 15 amino acids. The germline CDR1 and CDR2 sequences are SGHTA and FQGNSA. The V gene end was trimmed by 7 bases and the J gene end by 2 bases; junction bases not matched to a gene: 7. CDR3 nucleotide sequence: TGTGCCAGCACCATCGGGGGGGGCCCCTACAATGAGCAGTTCTTC. Its protein is CASTIGGGPYNEQFF.

This clonotype was recorded at least ten times. The chain employs TRBV15 and TRBJ2-5, with D possibly matching TRBD1 (6 bases). The length of the CDR3 is 13 residues. CDR1 is LNHNV and CDR2 is YYDKDF in the germline V gene (reference sequence). V was pared by 6 bases and J by 1 base, with 9 bases between. CDR3 in DNA: TGTGCCACCAGAGGGGACACCCAAGAGACCCAGTACTTC. Its translation: CATRGDTQETQYF.

This clonotype was recorded at least ten times. The chain carries TRBV28 and TRBJ1-1, with 9 nucleotides matching TRBD1. The CDR3 extends over 15 amino acids. V lost 4 bases and J lost 2; bases outside the gene matches: 5. Germline V gene sequence: CDR1 MDHEN, CDR2 SYDVKM. The CDR3, as DNA: TGTGCCAGCAGTTCCTCGGGACAGGGTAACACTGAAGCTTTCTTT. Translation gives CASSSSGQGNTEAFF.

There are a few counts of this clonotype. The chain couples TRBV19 to TRBJ2-3, with TRBD1 as a possible D gene (7 bases). In germline, CDR1 is LNHDA, CDR2 SQIVND (reference sequence). Trimming cost V 5 bases and J 4 bases, with 13 bases left between them. The CDR3 totals 14 residues. The CDR3 nucleotides read TGTGCCAGTAGTTCACAGGGGAGGCCAGATACGCAGTATTTT. Residues: CASSSQGRPDTQYF.

The chain employs TRBV5-1 and TRBJ1-5; D gene unclear. This CDR3 region has 14 residues. Germline V lookup: CDR1 SGHRS, CDR2 YFSETQ. Trimming removed 1 base from V and 1 base from J, with 6 bases in between. CDR3: CASSLYGSNQPQHF. DNA for the CDR3: TGCGCCAGCAGCTTGTACGGGAGCAATCAGCCCCAGCATTTT.

This clonotype was recorded at least ten times. V usage is TRBV19 and J usage is TRBJ1-3; perhaps TRBD1 as D (5 bases). CDR3 length: 14 residues. Germline values: CDR1 LNHDA, CDR2 SQIVND (reference sequence). Trimming left V 10 bases short and J 0 bases short, with 13 bases between. CDR3 DNA sequence: TGTGCCACTAAAGAGAGGGGCTCTGGAAACACCATATATTTT. Amino acids: CATKERGSGNTIYF.

In this sample, this clonotype turned up many times. V gene TRBV7-8 combines with J gene TRBJ2-6, with 10 bases matching TRBD1. CDR3 length: 19 amino acids. Germline-derived CDR1 and CDR2 are SGHVS and FQNEAQ. The V and J ends lost 2 bases and 0 bases, in that order; junction bases with no gene match: 7. Here the CDR3 DNA reads TGTGCCAGCAGCTTATACGTCGGACAGGGGGTCTCTGGGGCCAACGTCCTGACTTTC. Translated, it gives CASSLYVGQGVSGANVLTF.

This clonotype was observed many times. This rearrangement joins TRBV5-1 to TRBJ1-1, with 9 bases identical to TRBD1. The CDR3 is 14 amino acids. Germline V gives CDR1 SGHRS, CDR2 YFSETQ. The J segment lost 4 bases and the V segment lost 3 bases, leaving 4 bases of the junction unmatched. The CDR3 is CASSSGQGFTEAFF. The CDR3 DNA reads TGCGCCAGCAGCTCGGGACAGGGATTCACTGAAGCTTTCTTT.

This clonotype was counted at least ten times. J is TRBJ2-3 and V is TRBV28; TRBD1 agrees at 8 bases. The CDR3 runs to 15 residues. CDR1 is MDHEN and CDR2 is SYDVKM in the germline V gene. The trim removed 6 bases at V and 4 bases at J, leaving 9 bases unmatched. The CDR3: CASSSPGQVPDTQYF. The DNA of the CDR3 is TGTGCCAGCAGCTCACCGGGACAGGTGCCAGATACGCAGTATTTT. The whole variable domain, filled in from reference TRBV28 and TRBJ2-3, reads DVKVTQSSRYLVKRTGEKVFLECVQDMDHENMFWYRQDPGLGLRLIYFSYDVKMKEKGDIPEGYSVSREKKERFSLILESASTNQTSMYLCASSSPGQVPDTQYFGPGTRLTVL.